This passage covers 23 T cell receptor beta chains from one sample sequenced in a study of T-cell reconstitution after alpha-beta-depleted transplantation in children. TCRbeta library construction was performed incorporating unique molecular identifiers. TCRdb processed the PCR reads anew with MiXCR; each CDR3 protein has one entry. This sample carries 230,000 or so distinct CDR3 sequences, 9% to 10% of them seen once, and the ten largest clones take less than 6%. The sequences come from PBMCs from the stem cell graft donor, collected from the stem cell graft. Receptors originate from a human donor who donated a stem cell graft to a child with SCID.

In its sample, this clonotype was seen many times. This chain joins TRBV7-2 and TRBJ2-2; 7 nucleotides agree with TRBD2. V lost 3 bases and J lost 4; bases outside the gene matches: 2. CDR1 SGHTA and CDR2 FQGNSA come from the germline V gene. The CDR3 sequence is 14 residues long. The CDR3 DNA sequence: TGTGCCAGCAGCTTCTCGGGGGGCACCGGGGAGCTGTTTTTT. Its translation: CASSFSGGTGELFF.

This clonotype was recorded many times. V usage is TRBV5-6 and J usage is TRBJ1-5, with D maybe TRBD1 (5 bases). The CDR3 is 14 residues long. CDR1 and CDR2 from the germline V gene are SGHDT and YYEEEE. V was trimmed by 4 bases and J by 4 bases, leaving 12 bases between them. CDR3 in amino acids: CASSTRGRNQPQHF. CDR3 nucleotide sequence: TGTGCCAGCAGCACCCGGGGCCGAAATCAGCCCCAGCATTTT.

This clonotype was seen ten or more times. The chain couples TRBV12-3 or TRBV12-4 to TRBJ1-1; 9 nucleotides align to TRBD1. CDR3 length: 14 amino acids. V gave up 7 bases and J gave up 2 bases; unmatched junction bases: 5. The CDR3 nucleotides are TGTGCCAGCAAACGGACAGGGGCCAACACTGAAGCTTTCTTT. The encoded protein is CASKRTGANTEAFF.

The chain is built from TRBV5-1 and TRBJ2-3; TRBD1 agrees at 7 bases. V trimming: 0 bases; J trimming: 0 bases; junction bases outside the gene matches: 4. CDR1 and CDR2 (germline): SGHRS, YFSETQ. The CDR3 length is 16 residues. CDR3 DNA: TGCGCCAGCAGCTTGGCTCGGGACAGTAGCACAGATACGCAGTATTTT. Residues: CASSLARDSSTDTQYF.

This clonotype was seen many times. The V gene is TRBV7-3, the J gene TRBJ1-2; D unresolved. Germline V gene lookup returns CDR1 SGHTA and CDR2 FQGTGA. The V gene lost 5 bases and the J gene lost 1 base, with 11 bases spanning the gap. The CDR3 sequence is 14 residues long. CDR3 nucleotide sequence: TGTGCCAGCAGCCCCGGTGGCGGTAACTATGGCTACACCTTC. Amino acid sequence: CASSPGGGNYGYTF.

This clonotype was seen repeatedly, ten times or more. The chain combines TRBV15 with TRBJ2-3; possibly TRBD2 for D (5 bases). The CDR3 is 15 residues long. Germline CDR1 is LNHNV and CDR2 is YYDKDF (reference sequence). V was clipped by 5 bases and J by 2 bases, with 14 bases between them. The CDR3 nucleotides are TGTGCCACCAGCGTAGGAGGATCGGCCACAGATACGCAGTATTTT. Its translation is CATSVGGSATDTQYF.

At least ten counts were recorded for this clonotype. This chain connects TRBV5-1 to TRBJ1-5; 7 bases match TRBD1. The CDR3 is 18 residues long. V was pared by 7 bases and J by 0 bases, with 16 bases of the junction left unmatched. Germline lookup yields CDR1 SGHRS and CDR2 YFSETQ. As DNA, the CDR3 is TGCGCCAGCCCCCATCCACCGGACAGGCCGCATAGCAATCAGCCCCAGCATTTT. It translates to CASPHPPDRPHSNQPQHF.

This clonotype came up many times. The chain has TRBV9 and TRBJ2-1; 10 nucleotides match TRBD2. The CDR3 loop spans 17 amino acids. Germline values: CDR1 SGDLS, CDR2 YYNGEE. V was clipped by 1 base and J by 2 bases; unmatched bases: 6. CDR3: CASSVNSGGAAYNEQFF. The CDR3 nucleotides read TGTGCCAGCAGCGTAAACAGCGGGGGGGCCGCCTACAATGAGCAGTTCTTC.

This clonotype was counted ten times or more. DNA of the CDR3: TGTGCCACCGCTCCGGGACAGGGGGTCTACGAGCAGTACTTC. Protein product: CATAPGQGVYEQYF. The rearrangement links TRBV15 to TRBJ2-7; the match to TRBD1 covers 11 bases. This CDR3 is built from 14 residues. The germline gives CDR1 LNHNV, CDR2 YYDKDF (reference sequence). Trimming removed 8 bases from V and 3 bases from J; junction bases left unmatched: 6.

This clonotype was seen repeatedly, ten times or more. The CDR3 sequence: CASSPDRAGELFF. In DNA form, the CDR3 reads TGTGCCAGCAGCCCAGACAGGGCCGGGGAGCTGTTTTTT. The V call is TRBV7-2, the J call TRBJ2-2, with TRBD1 matching over 7 bases. The CDR3 sequence is 13 residues long. Germline V gene lookup returns CDR1 SGHTA and CDR2 FQGNSA. Trimming at V came to 5 bases and at J to 6 bases, leaving 3 bases not matched to a gene.

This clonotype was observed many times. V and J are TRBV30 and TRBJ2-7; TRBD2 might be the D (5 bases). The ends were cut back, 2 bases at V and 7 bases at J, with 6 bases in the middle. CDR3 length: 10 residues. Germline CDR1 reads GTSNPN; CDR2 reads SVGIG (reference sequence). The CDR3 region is CAWSSGEQYF. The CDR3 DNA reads TGTGCCTGGAGTTCGGGAGAGCAGTACTTC.

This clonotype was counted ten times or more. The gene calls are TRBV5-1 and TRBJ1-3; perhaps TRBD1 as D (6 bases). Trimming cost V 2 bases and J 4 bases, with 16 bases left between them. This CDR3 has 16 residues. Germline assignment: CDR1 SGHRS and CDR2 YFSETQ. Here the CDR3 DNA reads TGCGCCAGCAGCTTCAACAGCCCAGGGGACGGAAACACCATATATTTT. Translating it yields CASSFNSPGDGNTIYF.

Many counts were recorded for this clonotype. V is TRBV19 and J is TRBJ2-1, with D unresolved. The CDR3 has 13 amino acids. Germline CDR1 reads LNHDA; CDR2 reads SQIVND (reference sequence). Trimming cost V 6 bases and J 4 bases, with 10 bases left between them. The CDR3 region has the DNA TGTGCCAGTAGCCGACTGCCTTACAATGAGCAGTTCTTC. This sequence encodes CASSRLPYNEQFF.

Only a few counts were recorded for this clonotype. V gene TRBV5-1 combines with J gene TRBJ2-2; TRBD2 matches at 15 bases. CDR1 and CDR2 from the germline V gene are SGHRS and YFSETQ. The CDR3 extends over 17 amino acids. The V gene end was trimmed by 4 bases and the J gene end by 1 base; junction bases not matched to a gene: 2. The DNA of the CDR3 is TGCGCCAGCAGCCTGGGACTAGCGGGGGGGAACACCGGGGAGCTGTTTTTT. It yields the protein CASSLGLAGGNTGELFF.

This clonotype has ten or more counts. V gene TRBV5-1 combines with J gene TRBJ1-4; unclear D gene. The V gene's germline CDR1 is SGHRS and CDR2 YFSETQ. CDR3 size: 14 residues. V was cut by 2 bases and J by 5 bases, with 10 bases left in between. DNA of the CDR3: TGCGCCAGCAGCTTTAACACAGTGAATGAAAAACTGTTTTTT. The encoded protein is CASSFNTVNEKLFF. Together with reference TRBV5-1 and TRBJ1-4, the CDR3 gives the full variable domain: KAGVTQTPRYLIKTRGQQVTLSCSPISGHRSVSWYQQTPGQGLQFLFEYFSETQRNKGNFPGRFSGRQFSNSRSEMNVSTLELGDSALYLCASSFNTVNEKLFFGSGTQLSVL.

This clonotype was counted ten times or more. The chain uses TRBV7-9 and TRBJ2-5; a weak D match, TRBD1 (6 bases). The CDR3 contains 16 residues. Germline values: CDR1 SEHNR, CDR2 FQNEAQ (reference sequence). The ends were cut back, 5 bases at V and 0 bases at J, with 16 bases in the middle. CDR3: CASSHSTGKYQETQYF. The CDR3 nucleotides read TGTGCCAGCAGCCATAGTACAGGGAAATACCAAGAGACCCAGTACTTC. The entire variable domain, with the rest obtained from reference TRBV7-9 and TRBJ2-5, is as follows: DTGVSQNPRHKITKRGQNVTFRCDPISEHNRLYWYRQTLGQGPEFLTYFQNEAQLEKSRLLSDRFSAERPKGSFSTLEIQRTEQGDSAMYLCASSHSTGKYQETQYFGPGTRLLVL.

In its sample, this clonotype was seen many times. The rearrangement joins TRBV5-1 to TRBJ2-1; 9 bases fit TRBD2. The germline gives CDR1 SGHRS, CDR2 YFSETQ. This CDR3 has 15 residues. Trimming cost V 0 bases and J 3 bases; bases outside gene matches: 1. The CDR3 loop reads CASSLASGNYNEQFF. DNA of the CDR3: TGCGCCAGCAGCTTGGCTAGCGGGAACTACAATGAGCAGTTCTTC. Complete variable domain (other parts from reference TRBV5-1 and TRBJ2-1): KAGVTQTPRYLIKTRGQQVTLSCSPISGHRSVSWYQQTPGQGLQFLFEYFSETQRNKGNFPGRFSGRQFSNSRSEMNVSTLELGDSALYLCASSLASGNYNEQFFGPGTRLTVL.

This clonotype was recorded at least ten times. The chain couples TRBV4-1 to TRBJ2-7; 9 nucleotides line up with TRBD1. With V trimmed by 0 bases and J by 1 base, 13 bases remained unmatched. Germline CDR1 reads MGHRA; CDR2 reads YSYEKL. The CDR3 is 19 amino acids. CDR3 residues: CASSQDVLGTGSRSYEQYF. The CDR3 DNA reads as TGCGCCAGCAGCCAAGATGTTTTAGGGACAGGGTCTCGGTCCTACGAGCAGTACTTC.

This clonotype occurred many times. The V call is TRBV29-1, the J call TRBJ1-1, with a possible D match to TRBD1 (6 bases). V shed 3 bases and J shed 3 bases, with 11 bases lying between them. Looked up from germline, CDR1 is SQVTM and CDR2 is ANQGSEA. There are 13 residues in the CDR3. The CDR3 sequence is CSVEWGGYTEAFF. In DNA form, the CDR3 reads TGCAGCGTTGAGTGGGGGGGCTACACTGAAGCTTTCTTT.

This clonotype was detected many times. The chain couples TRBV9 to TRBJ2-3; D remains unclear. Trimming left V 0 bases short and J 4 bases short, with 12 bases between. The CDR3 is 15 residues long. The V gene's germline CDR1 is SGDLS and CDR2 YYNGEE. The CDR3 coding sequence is TGTGCCAGCAGCGTAGGACCGATAGTGCCAGATACGCAGTATTTT. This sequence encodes CASSVGPIVPDTQYF.

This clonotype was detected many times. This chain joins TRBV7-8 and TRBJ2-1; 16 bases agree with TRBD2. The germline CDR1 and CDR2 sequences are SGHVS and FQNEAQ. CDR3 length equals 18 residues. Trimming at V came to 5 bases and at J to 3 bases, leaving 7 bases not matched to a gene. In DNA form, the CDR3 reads TGTGCCAGCAGCGCGGGACTAGCGGGGGGGAAAATCTACAATGAGCAGTTCTTC. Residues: CASSAGLAGGKIYNEQFF.

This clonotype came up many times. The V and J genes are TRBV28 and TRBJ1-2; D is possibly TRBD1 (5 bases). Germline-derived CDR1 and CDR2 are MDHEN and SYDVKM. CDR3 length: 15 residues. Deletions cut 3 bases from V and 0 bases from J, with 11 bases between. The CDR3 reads CASSFGAQSNYGYTF. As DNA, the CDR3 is TGTGCCAGCAGTTTTGGGGCCCAGTCTAACTATGGCTACACCTTC.

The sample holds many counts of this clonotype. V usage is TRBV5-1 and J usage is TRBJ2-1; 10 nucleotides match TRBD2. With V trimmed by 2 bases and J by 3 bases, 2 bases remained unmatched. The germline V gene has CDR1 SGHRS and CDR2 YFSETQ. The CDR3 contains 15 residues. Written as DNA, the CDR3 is TGCGCCAGCAGCTTCGGGACTAGCGACTACAATGAGCAGTTCTTC. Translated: CASSFGTSDYNEQFF.